The clone carrying this TCR beta chain was found once. Other nucleotide sequences from this sample produce the same CDR3. The data originate from a study of blood T cell repertoires in COVID-19. Study-level background: There were acute and convalescent COVID-19 samples, and they came from the United States, Italy and Spain. The cDNA or gDNA used as material had been derived from T cells, B-cell-depleted T cells, or PBMCs.

Study processing details: For nucleated cells, counts were estimated from reference gene primer amplification. Here immunoSEQ multiplex PCR was the method, and the copy in TCRdb shows in-frame clones only, minus some. The V and J calls and clone size come from that table; D and trimming were worked out from the DNA. This table has 250,000 or so clones, 84% appearing once. Trimming took 3 bases from V and 6 from J, leaving 6 bases between them. Germline V gives CDR1 MDHEN, CDR2 SYDVKM. This CDR3 is 12 amino acids long. This sequence was found in a woman in her 40s who had recovered from COVID-19. Source material: peripheral blood. The rearrangement uses TRBV28 and TRBJ1-5; no clear D gene. CDR3 region: CASSLSGQPQHF. CDR3 coding DNA: TGTGCCAGCAGTTTGAGCGGTCAGCCCCAGCATTTT.